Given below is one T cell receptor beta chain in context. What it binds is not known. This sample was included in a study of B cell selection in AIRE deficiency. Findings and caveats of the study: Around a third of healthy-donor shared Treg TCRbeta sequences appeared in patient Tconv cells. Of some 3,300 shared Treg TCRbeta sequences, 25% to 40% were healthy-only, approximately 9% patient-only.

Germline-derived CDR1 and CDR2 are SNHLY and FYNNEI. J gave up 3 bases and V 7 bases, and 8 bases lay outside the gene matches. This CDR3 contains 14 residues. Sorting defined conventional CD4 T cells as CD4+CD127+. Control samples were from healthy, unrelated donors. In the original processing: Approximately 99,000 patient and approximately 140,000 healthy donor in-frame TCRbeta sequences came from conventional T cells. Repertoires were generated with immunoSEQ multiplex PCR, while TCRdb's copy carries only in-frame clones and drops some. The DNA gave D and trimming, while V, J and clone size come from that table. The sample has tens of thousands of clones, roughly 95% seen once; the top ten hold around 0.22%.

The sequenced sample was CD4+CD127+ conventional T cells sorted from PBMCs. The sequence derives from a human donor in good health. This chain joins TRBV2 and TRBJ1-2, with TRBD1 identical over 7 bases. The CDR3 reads CASNRDSAHYGYTF. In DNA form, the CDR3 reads TGTGCCAGCAACCGGGACAGCGCTCACTATGGCTACACCTTC.